This T cell receptor beta chain was sequenced in a study of blood T cell repertoires in COVID-19. This clone is a singleton in its sample. Germline-derived CDR1 and CDR2 are KGHSH and LQKENI. The CDR3 covers 13 residues. Trimming shortened V by 6 bases and J by 8 bases, and 16 bases separated the two germline ends. Generated by immunoSEQ multiplex PCR, the TCRdb table keeps only in-frame clones and is missing some. The sample lists approximately 220,000 clones, 75% to 85% occurring once. The sequence derives from a woman in her 70s with acute or convalescent COVID-19. Sequenced: peripheral blood. The chain carries TRBV18 and TRBJ2-5; maybe TRBD1 (6 bases). CDR3 coding DNA: TGTGCCAGCTCGCCGACAGGTTTCGGAACCCAGTACTTC. Translation gives CASSPTGFGTQYF.